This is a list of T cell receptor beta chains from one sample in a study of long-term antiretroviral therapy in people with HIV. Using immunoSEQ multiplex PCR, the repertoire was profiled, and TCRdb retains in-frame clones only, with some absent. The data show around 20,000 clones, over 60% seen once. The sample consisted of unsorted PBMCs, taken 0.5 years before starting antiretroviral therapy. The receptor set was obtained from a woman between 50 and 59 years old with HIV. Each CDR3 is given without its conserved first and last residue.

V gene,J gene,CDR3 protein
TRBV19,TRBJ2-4,ASSIDRNLAKNIQY
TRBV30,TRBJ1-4,AWSGWNRNNEKLF
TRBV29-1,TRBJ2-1,SVARVDEQF
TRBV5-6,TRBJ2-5,ASSLFRNQETQY
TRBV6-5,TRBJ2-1,ASSFRQNTYNEQF
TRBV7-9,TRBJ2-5,ASSLTGWETQY
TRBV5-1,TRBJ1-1,ASSYTGDTEAF
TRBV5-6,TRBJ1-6,ASSLRNSPLH
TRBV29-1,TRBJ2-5,SVRSVRQANQETQY
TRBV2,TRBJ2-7,ASGAGYEQY